The next 11 T cell receptor beta chains were all read from a single sample in a study of blood T cell repertoires in COVID-19. Assay used: immunoSEQ multiplex PCR; TCRdb lists only in-frame clones, some missing. The sample has 500,000 to 600,000 clones; about 88% are singletons. Specimen: peripheral blood. Receptors were obtained from a woman aged 45 to 65 with COVID-19, enrolled during active disease.

Comments on this clone: Other DNA sequences in the sample encode the same CDR3. The chain carries TRBV4-1 and TRBJ2-1; 11 bases fit TRBD2. This CDR3 has 15 amino acids. J lost 4 bases, V lost 4 bases, and 3 bases had no gene match. Germline V gene sequence: CDR1 MGHRA, CDR2 YSYEKL. The CDR3 DNA follows: TGCGCCAGCAGCCGCGGGACTAGCGGATACAATGAGCAGTTCTTC. Its translation: CASSRGTSGYNEQFF.

The V gene is TRBV19, the J gene TRBJ2-5, with 8 bases matching TRBD1. CDR3 size: 14 residues. Per germline, CDR1 LNHDA and CDR2 SQIVND (reference sequence). V was pared by 5 bases and J by 5 bases, with 7 bases of the junction left unmatched. The CDR3 spells CASSVDRATETQYF. CDR3 nucleotide sequence: TGTGCCAGTAGTGTGGACAGGGCGACGGAGACCCAGTACTTC.

The genes are TRBV4-1 and TRBJ2-1, with D possibly matching TRBD2 (7 bases). Trimming took 1 base from V and 1 from J, leaving 17 bases between them. CDR3 size: 18 residues. Germline CDR1 MGHRA, CDR2 YSYEKL. The chain's CDR3 is CASSQGYRRGRSYNEQFF. In nucleotides, the CDR3 is TGCGCCAGCAGCCAAGGTTATAGGCGGGGGCGGTCCTACAATGAGCAGTTCTTC.

V is TRBV2 and J is TRBJ2-4; the match to TRBD2 covers 12 bases. This CDR3 has 15 amino acids. Germline loops: CDR1 SNHLY, CDR2 FYNNEI. With 6 bases clipped from V and 2 bases from J, the junction kept 2 bases outside the gene matches. The DNA for the CDR3 is TGTGCCAGCAGCGGGACTAGCGGGTCCAAAAACATTCAGTACTTC. This sequence encodes CASSGTSGSKNIQYF. Based on the CDR3 plus reference TRBV2 and TRBJ2-4, the full variable domain is EPEVTQTPSHQVTQMGQEVILRCVPISNHLYFYWYRQILGQKVEFLVSFYNNEISEKSEIFDDQFSVERPDGSNFTLKIRSTKLEDSAMYFCASSGTSGSKNIQYFGAGTRLSVL.

On this clone: Because the CDR3's place on the DNA is in doubt, the DNA is left out and the CDR3 is given as listed by TCRdb. The chain recombines TRBV5-4 with TRBJ1-4. Looked up from germline, CDR1 is SGHNT and CDR2 is YYREEE (reference sequence). The CDR3 is 14 residues long, ends included. The CDR3 region is CASSSGGSGEKLFF.

This chain joins TRBV7-9 and TRBJ2-7, with D perhaps matching TRBD2 (6 bases). The CDR3 contains 12 residues. V shed 0 bases and J shed 7 bases, with 7 bases lying between them. CDR1 is SEHNR, CDR2 FQNEAQ, per germline (reference sequence). CDR3 residues: CASSLAGGEQYF. The DNA for the CDR3 is TGTGCCAGCAGCTTAGCCGGGGGTGAGCAGTACTTC.

The chain uses TRBV5-1 and TRBJ1-1; D ambiguous. This CDR3 spans 15 amino acids. Germline loops: CDR1 SGHRS, CDR2 YFSETQ. With 3 bases removed from V and 0 bases from J, the gap between germline ends came to 12 bases. The chain's CDR3 is CASSWETRLNTEAFF. The CDR3 nucleotides read TGCGCCAGCAGCTGGGAGACGAGGTTGAACACTGAAGCTTTCTTT.

The chain uses TRBV19 and TRBJ1-1; D may be TRBD1 (5 bases). In germline, CDR1 is LNHDA, CDR2 SQIVND (reference sequence). The germline V and J ends were trimmed by 7 bases and 3 bases, with 15 bases remaining between them. The CDR3 contains 14 residues. The DNA for the CDR3 is TGTGCCAGTACCCGTTGGGGCAGTTACACTGAAGCTTTCTTT. It yields the protein CASTRWGSYTEAFF.

The chain links TRBV4-1 to TRBJ1-1; maybe TRBD1 (5 bases). CDR3 length: 13 residues. Germline loops: CDR1 MGHRA, CDR2 YSYEKL. The V end was cut by 0 bases, the J end by 8 bases, with 10 bases between. CDR3 sequence reads: CASSQERGWEAFF. The CDR3 DNA reads TGCGCCAGCAGCCAAGAACGGGGGTGGGAAGCTTTCTTT.

The chain joins TRBV5-1 to TRBJ2-2; TRBD1 agrees at 7 bases. Losses at the gene ends were 0 bases for V and 9 bases for J; bases not matched to a gene: 8. The CDR3 totals 15 residues. Germline lookup yields CDR1 SGHRS and CDR2 YFSETQ. The DNA for the CDR3 is TGCGCCAGCAGCTTGGTCTACAGGGGCCACCGGGAGCTGTTTTTT. Encoded protein: CASSLVYRGHRELFF.

The chain is built from TRBV6-6 and TRBJ1-6, with TRBD1 matching over 7 bases. This CDR3 has 15 residues. Looked up from germline, CDR1 is MNHNY and CDR2 is SVGAGI (reference sequence). The V segment lost 5 bases and the J segment 14 bases; nucleotides outside the gene matches: 15. CDR3: CASSNFGQAGKTLHF. The DNA for the CDR3 is TGTGCCAGCAGTAACTTCGGACAGGCTGGCAAAACCCTCCACTTT.